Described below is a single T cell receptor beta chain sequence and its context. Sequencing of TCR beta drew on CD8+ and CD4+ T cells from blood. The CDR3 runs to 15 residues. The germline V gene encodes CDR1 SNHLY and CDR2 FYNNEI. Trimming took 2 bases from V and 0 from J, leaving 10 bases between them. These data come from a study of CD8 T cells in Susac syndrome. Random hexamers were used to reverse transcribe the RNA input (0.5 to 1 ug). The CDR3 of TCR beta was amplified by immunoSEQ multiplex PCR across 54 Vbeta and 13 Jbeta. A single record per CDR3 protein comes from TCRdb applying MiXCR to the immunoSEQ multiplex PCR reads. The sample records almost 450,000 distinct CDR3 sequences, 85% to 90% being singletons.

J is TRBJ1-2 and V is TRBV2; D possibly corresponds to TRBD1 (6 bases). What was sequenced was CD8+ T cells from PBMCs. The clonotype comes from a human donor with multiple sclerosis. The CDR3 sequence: CASSETGLPNYGYTF. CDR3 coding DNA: TGTGCCAGCAGTGAAACAGGGCTTCCTAACTATGGCTACACCTTC.